This is a list of T cell receptor beta chains from one sample in a study of shared clonotypes between healthy human individuals. Using immunoSEQ multiplex PCR, the repertoire was profiled, and TCRdb retains in-frame clones only, with some absent. The sample includes under 1,100,000 clones, roughly 75% of them seen just once. The material sequenced was memory CD4+ T cells sorted from blood. The receptors were sampled from a man in his late teens or twenties in good health. Both conserved end residues are part of each CDR3. D genes are given only for firm matches. Size is stated for part of the rows, as once, few or many counts, or as a class when the clone is expanded.

abundance: few; v_gene: TRBV9; j_gene: TRBJ2-7; d_gene: TRBD2; CDR3nt: TGTGCCAGCAGCCCCCAAGCGGGAGGGCCCTCCTACGAGCAGTACTTC; CDR3aa: CASSPQAGGPSYEQYF
abundance: once; v_gene: TRBV18; j_gene: TRBJ2-7; d_gene: -; CDR3nt: TGTGCCAGCTCACCCCAGGGGGGCCTGAACTACGAGCAGTACTTC; CDR3aa: CASSPQGGLNYEQYF
abundance: -; v_gene: TRBV4-1; j_gene: TRBJ1-3; d_gene: -; CDR3nt: TGCGCCAGCAGCCCGCGGGAGTACTCTGGAAACACCATATATTTT; CDR3aa: CASSPREYSGNTIYF
abundance: -; v_gene: TRBV28; j_gene: TRBJ2-7; d_gene: TRBD1; CDR3nt: TGTGCCAGCAGTATCACAGGGGTCCACCGCTACGAGCAGTACTTC; CDR3aa: CASSITGVHRYEQYF
abundance: few; v_gene: TRBV5-1; j_gene: TRBJ2-3; d_gene: -; CDR3nt: TGCGCCAGCAGCTTGGCCCCCGATCCAGGTCAAGATACGCAGTATTTT; CDR3aa: CASSLAPDPGQDTQYF
abundance: -; v_gene: TRBV29-1; j_gene: TRBJ1-3; d_gene: -; CDR3nt: TGCAGCGTTCGGACAGATGGAAACACCATATATTTT; CDR3aa: CSVRTDGNTIYF
abundance: -; v_gene: TRBV5-1; j_gene: TRBJ1-1; d_gene: TRBD1; CDR3nt: TGCGCCAGCAGCCCCGGGGACAGAGCCACTGAAGCTTTCTTT; CDR3aa: CASSPGDRATEAFF
abundance: -; v_gene: TRBV11-3; j_gene: TRBJ2-1; d_gene: -; CDR3nt: TGTGCCAGCAGCTTAGATGACAATGAGCAGTTCTTC; CDR3aa: CASSLDDNEQFF
abundance: -; v_gene: TRBV9; j_gene: TRBJ2-5; d_gene: -; CDR3nt: TGTGCCAGCAGCCCTCATCCAGGAGCGGAGACCCAGTACTTC; CDR3aa: CASSPHPGAETQYF
abundance: -; v_gene: TRBV5-1; j_gene: TRBJ1-6; d_gene: -; CDR3nt: TGCGCCAGCAGCTTGGGGGGGAGATCTAATTCACCCCTCCACTTT; CDR3aa: CASSLGGRSNSPLHF
abundance: -; v_gene: TRBV18; j_gene: TRBJ2-3; d_gene: TRBD1; CDR3nt: TGTGCCAGCTCACCGAGGGACAGACGCACAGATACGCAGTATTTT; CDR3aa: CASSPRDRRTDTQYF
abundance: -; v_gene: TRBV7-2; j_gene: TRBJ2-7; d_gene: TRBD2; CDR3nt: TGTGCCAGCAGCTCTTCTAGCGGGAGCTTCTCCTACGAGCAGTACTTC; CDR3aa: CASSSSSGSFSYEQYF
abundance: -; v_gene: TRBV7-9; j_gene: TRBJ2-1; d_gene: -; CDR3nt: TGTGCCAGCAGCTTCGGTGGACTGAACAATGAGCAGTTCTTC; CDR3aa: CASSFGGLNNEQFF
abundance: once; v_gene: TRBV6-5; j_gene: TRBJ1-1; d_gene: -; CDR3nt: TGTGCCAGCAGTTACTTCGGGAGCACTGAAGCTTTCTTT; CDR3aa: CASSYFGSTEAFF
abundance: once; v_gene: TRBV10-2; j_gene: TRBJ2-3; d_gene: TRBD1; CDR3nt: TGCGCCAGCAGTGCGGGGACAGGGGCCACAGATACGCAGTATTTT; CDR3aa: CASSAGTGATDTQYF
abundance: -; v_gene: TRBV19; j_gene: TRBJ2-5; d_gene: TRBD2; CDR3nt: TGTGCCAGTAGTTCAAAGCGGGGGGTGATCGGAGAGACCCAGTACTTC; CDR3aa: CASSSKRGVIGETQYF
abundance: -; v_gene: TRBV19; j_gene: TRBJ2-7; d_gene: -; CDR3nt: TGTGCCAGTAGCCTCGGGCCTACCTACGAGCAGTACTTC; CDR3aa: CASSLGPTYEQYF
abundance: -; v_gene: TRBV5-4; j_gene: TRBJ1-6; d_gene: -; CDR3nt: TGTGCCAGCAGCCCTGGGGCAGCCGATAATTCACCCCTCCACTTT; CDR3aa: CASSPGAADNSPLHF
abundance: -; v_gene: TRBV10-3; j_gene: TRBJ1-1; d_gene: -; CDR3nt: TGTGCCATCAGTCAGGAGAACACTGAAGCTTTCTTT; CDR3aa: CAISQENTEAFF
abundance: few; v_gene: TRBV7-3; j_gene: TRBJ1-5; d_gene: -; CDR3nt: TGTGCCAGCAGCTTAAGAGGTATCCTAGGTCAGCCCCAGCATTTT; CDR3aa: CASSLRGILGQPQHF
abundance: -; v_gene: TRBV7-3; j_gene: TRBJ1-4; d_gene: TRBD1; CDR3nt: TGTGCCAGCAGCCCGACAGGGGGCCCTAATGAAAAACTGTTTTTT; CDR3aa: CASSPTGGPNEKLFF
abundance: -; v_gene: TRBV2; j_gene: TRBJ2-5; d_gene: -; CDR3nt: TGTGCCAGCAGTGGGACAAGGCGGACCCAGTACTTC; CDR3aa: CASSGTRRTQYF
abundance: -; v_gene: TRBV11-2; j_gene: TRBJ2-7; d_gene: -; CDR3nt: TGTGCCAGCAGCTTAGGGCACGCACCCAATTACGAGCAGTACTTC; CDR3aa: CASSLGHAPNYEQYF
abundance: once; v_gene: TRBV19; j_gene: TRBJ1-5; d_gene: -; CDR3nt: TGTGCCAGTAGTCAGCCAGATGGGGGAGGCAATCAGCCCCAGCATTTT; CDR3aa: CASSQPDGGGNQPQHF
abundance: -; v_gene: TRBV19; j_gene: TRBJ1-6; d_gene: -; CDR3nt: TGTGCCACTGGAGAGGGTGGCGCCTATAATTCACCCCTCCACTTT; CDR3aa: CATGEGGAYNSPLHF
abundance: -; v_gene: TRBV5-1; j_gene: TRBJ1-1; d_gene: -; CDR3nt: TGCGCCAGCAGCTTGGATCCACAGGGACGTGAAGCTTTCTTT; CDR3aa: CASSLDPQGREAFF
abundance: once; v_gene: TRBV11-2; j_gene: TRBJ2-5; d_gene: TRBD2; CDR3nt: TGTGCCAGCAGCCGAAAGAGCGGGGGCCAAGAGACCCAGTACTTC; CDR3aa: CASSRKSGGQETQYF
abundance: -; v_gene: TRBV2; j_gene: TRBJ1-3; d_gene: -; CDR3nt: TGTGCCAGCAAACAGGGCCTCTCTGGAAACACCATATATTTT; CDR3aa: CASKQGLSGNTIYF
abundance: -; v_gene: TRBV19; j_gene: TRBJ2-7; d_gene: -; CDR3nt: TGTGCCAGTAGTCGGGGGAGGGACAGCTACGAGCAGTACTTC; CDR3aa: CASSRGRDSYEQYF
abundance: -; v_gene: TRBV5-1; j_gene: TRBJ1-5; d_gene: TRBD1; CDR3nt: TGCGCCAGCAGCCCGGACAGGGATCAGCCCCAGCATTTT; CDR3aa: CASSPDRDQPQHF
abundance: many; v_gene: TRBV7-2; j_gene: TRBJ1-1; d_gene: -; CDR3nt: TGTGCCAGCAGCTTAGAACGTCAGACTGAAGCTTTCTTT; CDR3aa: CASSLERQTEAFF
abundance: -; v_gene: TRBV28; j_gene: TRBJ2-7; d_gene: TRBD1; CDR3nt: TGTGCCAGCAGTTCCTTGACAGGGACCGGGCTCGAGCAGTACTTC; CDR3aa: CASSSLTGTGLEQYF
abundance: many; v_gene: TRBV6-1; j_gene: TRBJ2-1; d_gene: -; CDR3nt: TGTGCCAGCAGTGAACCTAGCGAGCAGTTCTTC; CDR3aa: CASSEPSEQFF
abundance: -; v_gene: TRBV11-2; j_gene: TRBJ2-5; d_gene: TRBD2; CDR3nt: TGTGCCAGCAGCCGGGGGGGGATGGGATCAAAAGAGACCCAGTACTTC; CDR3aa: CASSRGGMGSKETQYF
abundance: few; v_gene: TRBV30; j_gene: TRBJ2-2; d_gene: -; CDR3nt: TGTGCCTTTAGATGGGGGCCGGGGACCGGGGAGCTGTTTTTT; CDR3aa: CAFRWGPGTGELFF
abundance: -; v_gene: TRBV18; j_gene: TRBJ1-1; d_gene: -; CDR3nt: TGTGCCAGCTTAGGGGGGTCGACTGAAGCTTTCTTT; CDR3aa: CASLGGSTEAFF
abundance: -; v_gene: TRBV9; j_gene: TRBJ2-6; d_gene: -; CDR3nt: TGTGCCAGCAGCGAGAAGGGTGACTGGGCCAACGTCCTGACTTTC; CDR3aa: CASSEKGDWANVLTF